This TCR beta chain was recovered during a study of regulatory T cells in long-lasting Graves disease. Across the study: Persistent Graves' disease denoted over 5 years of antithyroid drugs plus positive TSH receptor antibodies.

There are many counts of this clonotype. The target antigen is unknown. Researchers made TCR beta libraries by using iRepertoire HTBI primers and running Arm-PCR on CDR3 regions. Each CDR3 protein gets one entry after TCRdb re-called the multiplex PCR reads with MiXCR. The sample carries around 460,000 distinct CDR3 sequences, roughly 21% recorded once. Stated time point: persistent/refractory GD, antithyroid drugs over 5 years with positive TRAb. The authors made the TCR library using RNA they extracted from PBMCs. An endocrinology department located in Xi'an, China, was where the patients came from. Notes on the study in general: Since the sample size was small, accuracy may have been reduced.

The CDR3 spans 13 residues. V lost 4 bases and J 7 bases, leaving 13 bases between the germline ends. Germline-derived CDR1 and CDR2 are ENHRY and SYGVKD. Material: peripheral blood mononuclear cells (PBMCs), obtained when the disease was refractory, from a patient treated with antithyroid drugs. This TCR derives from a female donor with Graves disease. This chain joins TRBV10-3 and TRBJ1-2, with D unresolved. This chain's CDR3 is CAISGDRRTGYTF. The CDR3 bases are TGTGCCATCAGTGGAGACCGCCGAACTGGCTACACCTTC.